This T cell receptor beta chain was documented in a study of response to subunit inactivated influenza vaccine (dated by TCRdb to about 2018). General notes on the study: Deep quantitative profiling of the T cell receptor repertoire was used in the study to follow responses to a trivalent subunit inactivated influenza vaccine.

What the work shows at the level of the full study, not this receptor alone: According to the authors, only a limited number of new T cells may be recruited by each seasonal influenza vaccination.

The library was obtained by RT-PCR. Sequenced using an Illumina HiSeq 2500. TCRdb redid the processing of the public reads, applying fastp at Q25 and MiXCR, and retained in-frame beta chains. Under each unique CDR3 protein, matching rows form one entry showing the most common genes and DNA. Recorded for this sample are roughly 500,000 distinct CDR3 sequences; roughly 23% of them occurred a single time. The ten largest make up roughly 2.8% of the sample. This clonotype has more than one count but fewer than ten. No cognate antigen has been identified for it. One base away there is no much larger clone; base qualities are not given. This sample was shared with a second study, whose subject was T cells expressing NK-cell markers. The second paper states: 5'RACE template switching, by which a universal primer site and unique molecular identifiers were added, was used to make TCR beta cDNA libraries. TCR beta-chain repertoires were profiled in sorted CD3+CD56+NKG2C+, CD3+CD56+NKG2C- and CD3+CD56-NKG2C+ T-cell subsets from about 8 donors. Of the eight sequenced donors, seven were found to be HCMV-seropositive and one was found to be HCMV-seronegative. To restrict sorting to alphabetaTCR-expressing T cells, an anti-gammadeltaTCR antibody was added in several experiments. In 5 to 7 donors, the dominant CD3+CD56+NKG2C+ clonotypes were found to rank among the top 10 CD8+ clonotypes and to make up about 1.0-7.0% of CD8+ T cells. Those dominant clonotypes were again the most abundant among CD3+CD56-NKG2C+ cells in a handful of donors, at roughly 28.3-65%. Whether the expanded NKG2C-expressing T cell clones were specific for HCMV antigens remained unclear. All eight donors whose samples were sequenced were randomly selected healthy volunteers, three of them men and five women. HCMV serostatus was determined by detecting HCMV-specific IgG in serum with a commercial ELISA kit. Peripheral blood mononuclear cells were isolated from blood by Ficoll density gradient centrifugation. CD4+ and CD8+ T cells were isolated from PBMC by magnetic immunoseparation with Miltenyi isolation kits. Priming for cDNA synthesis came from the TCR beta constant segment, and two successive PCR amplification steps followed. Illumina HiSeq 2000/2500, MiSeq or NextSeq was used to sequence libraries as 2 x 150 bp reads. MIGEC was used to demultiplex reads and group the reads by UMI, and MiTCR was used to assemble and quantify clonotypes. Only TCR cDNA sequences supported by at least two reads were kept to exclude erroneous sequences. The tcR package was used for downstream repertoire analysis, and clonotypes were matched across fractions by CDR3 nucleotide sequence plus V segment. Antigen specificity was annotated against VDJdb with VDJmatch, allowing one amino acid substitution in CDR3.

The clonotype originates from a man aged 50 or older who received an inactivated influenza vaccine. Donor details come from another sample of the same person, matched by shared clones. Sequences were derived from CD4+ T cells sorted from PBMCs, sampled about 11 days after vaccination.

The sequenced DNA is TGTGCCATCAGTGAGAGTTCGTCGGACGCGGCCGGGGAGCTGTTTTTT. This encodes CAISESSSDAAGELFF. The receptor chain draws on TRBV10-3 and TRBJ2-2; the D segment cannot be called with confidence. The CDR3, cysteine through phenylalanine, is 16 amino acids long. Just CDR3 DNA is preserved here, 48 bases in frame from base 1. The germline V gene gives CDR1 as ENHRY and CDR2 as SYGVKD. Trimming removed 2 bases from V and 6 bases from J, leaving 16 bases between the germline ends.